A selection of T cell receptor beta chains follows, all from one sample in a study of blood T cell repertoires in COVID-19. Measured with immunoSEQ multiplex PCR; TCRdb has only the in-frame clones, and not every one. The table records around 260,000 clones, around 82% of them present only once. Source material: peripheral blood. The origin of the receptors is a woman in her forties or fifties who had recovered from COVID-19. CDR3s include the opening cysteine and the closing phenylalanine or tryptophan. The D gene is left open where the match is weak. Size tells how often a clone was seen (once, few, many) or the class of an expanded clone, and some rows leave it out.

V	J	size	D	CDR3	DNA
TRBV3-1/TRBV3-2	TRBJ1-1	medium-sized	NA	CASSQVGQEAFF	TGTGCCAGCAGCCAAGTAGGACAGGAAGCTTTCTTT
TRBV7-3	TRBJ2-3	NA	TRBD2	CASSLASGGIDTQYF	TGTGCCAGCAGCTTAGCTAGCGGGGGGATAGATACGCAGTATTTT
TRBV27	TRBJ1-3	NA	NA	CASSSRGGNTIYF	TGTGCCAGCAGTTCCCGAGGCGGAAACACCATATATTTT
TRBV2	TRBJ2-7	NA	TRBD1	CASSLDRAEQYF	TGTGCCAGCAGCCTCGACAGGGCCGAGCAGTACTTC
TRBV6-5	TRBJ1-6	NA	TRBD1	CASTWTGQNSPLHF	TGTGCCAGCACGTGGACAGGGCAGAATTCACCCCTCCACTTT
TRBV24-1	TRBJ2-3	NA	NA	CATSDFKTSSTDTQYF	TGTGCCACCAGTGATTTTAAGACTTCTAGCACAGATACGCAGTATTTT
TRBV9	TRBJ2-7	NA	NA	CASSVEEQGVGRYEQYF	TGTGCCAGCAGCGTAGAGGAACAGGGAGTGGGTAGGTACGAGCAGTACTTC
TRBV7-2	TRBJ2-5	NA	TRBD2	CASSLEGLAQETQYF	TGTGCCAGCAGCTTAGAGGGACTAGCTCAAGAGACCCAGTACTTC
TRBV5-1	TRBJ1-4	NA	NA	CASRGSQGRTEKLFF	TGCGCCAGCAGGGGGTCACAGGGTCGAACTGAAAAACTGTTTTTT
TRBV30	TRBJ1-1	NA	NA	CAWSQGGSNTEAFF	TGTGCCTGGAGTCAAGGGGGATCGAACACTGAAGCTTTCTTT
TRBV27	TRBJ1-6	many	TRBD1	CASSLNRGLYNSPLHF	TGTGCCAGCAGTCTAAACAGGGGCCTCTATAATTCACCCCTCCACTTT
TRBV7-9	TRBJ1-2	once	NA	CASSLGGETNYGYTF	TGTGCCAGCAGCTTAGGAGGCGAGACTAACTATGGCTACACCTTC
TRBV4-1	TRBJ2-5	NA	TRBD2	CASRASGLWGETQYF	TGCGCCAGCAGGGCTAGCGGGTTGTGGGGGGAGACCCAGTACTTC
TRBV9	TRBJ1-1	NA	TRBD1	CASSEGTGGTEAFF	TGTGCCAGCAGCGAGGGGACAGGGGGAACTGAAGCTTTCTTT
TRBV10-1	TRBJ1-3	NA	NA	CATTSIVKGNSGGNTIYF	TGCGCCACCACCTCTATAGTAAAAGGGAACTCGGGAGGAAACACCATATATTTT
TRBV24-1	TRBJ1-1	few	TRBD1	CATSESRQGASYTEAFF	TGTGCCACCAGTGAATCCCGACAGGGGGCATCATACACTGAAGCTTTCTTT
TRBV27	TRBJ2-7	NA	NA	CASRGGSHYEQYF	TGTGCCAGCAGAGGGGGATCACACTACGAGCAGTACTTC
TRBV11-2	TRBJ2-3	NA	NA	CASSLDPLSFGTDTQYF	TGTGCCAGCAGCTTAGATCCTCTGTCCTTCGGCACAGATACGCAGTATTTT
TRBV5-1	TRBJ1-4	NA	NA	CASSDGGANEKLFF	TGCGCCAGCAGCGACGGGGGAGCTAATGAAAAACTGTTTTTT
TRBV28	TRBJ2-7	many	TRBD2	CASSRFSDSGTYEQYF	TGTGCCAGCAGTCGGTTTTCGGATAGCGGGACATACGAGCAGTACTTC
TRBV18	TRBJ2-1	NA	TRBD2	CASSPRGGTTYNEQFF	TGTGCCAGCTCACCGCGGGGGGGGACCACCTACAATGAGCAGTTCTTC
TRBV29-1	TRBJ2-1	NA	TRBD2	CSARGAGDYSYNEQFF	TGCAGCGCCCGAGGGGCCGGGGACTACTCCTACAATGAGCAGTTCTTC
TRBV7-3	TRBJ2-1	NA	NA	CASSPRTTNYNEQFF	TGTGCCAGCAGCCCCCGGACTACTAACTACAATGAGCAGTTCTTC
TRBV3-1/TRBV3-2	TRBJ2-5	NA	NA	CASSQGQKETQYF	TGTGCCAGCAGCCAAGGACAGAAAGAGACCCAGTACTTC
TRBV19	TRBJ2-7	NA	TRBD1	CASSAQARQGAYEQYF	TGTGCCAGTAGTGCCCAAGCGCGACAGGGGGCCTACGAGCAGTACTTC
TRBV7-9	TRBJ1-4	few	NA	CASSLATLANEKLFF	TGTGCCAGCAGCTTAGCGACTCTGGCTAATGAAAAACTGTTTTTT
TRBV5-1	TRBJ2-3	NA	NA	CASSLGGTRGPGTQYF	TGCGCCAGCAGCTTGGGGGGGACAAGGGGACCAGGTACGCAGTATTTT
TRBV4-2	TRBJ2-1	NA	NA	CASSQWGEGNEQFF	TGTGCCAGCAGCCAGTGGGGGGAAGGGAATGAGCAGTTCTTC
TRBV20-1	TRBJ1-2	NA	TRBD1	CSASSGGEGYTF	TGCAGTGCTAGTTCAGGGGGCGAAGGCTACACCTTC
TRBV7-3	TRBJ2-5	NA	TRBD1	CASSLGPGTGEETQYF	TGTGCCAGCAGCTTAGGCCCCGGGACAGGGGAAGAGACCCAGTACTTC
TRBV5-1	TRBJ2-3	NA	NA	CASSLELGETDTQYF	TGCGCCAGCAGCTTGGAACTGGGAGAAACAGATACGCAGTATTTT
TRBV2	TRBJ2-7	NA	NA	CASSVLTGGHYEQYF	TGTGCCAGCAGTGTACTAACAGGTGGACACTACGAGCAGTACTTC
TRBV18	TRBJ1-6	NA	NA	CASSPSVPSGAESPLHF	TGTGCCAGCTCACCATCCGTCCCTTCGGGAGCGGAGTCACCCCTCCACTTT
TRBV7-9	TRBJ2-3	NA	NA	CASSLTSDTQYF	TGTGCCAGCAGCCTAACCTCAGATACGCAGTATTTT
TRBV18	TRBJ2-5	once	TRBD1	CASSPNATGGYRETQYF	TGTGCCAGCTCACCAAACGCGACAGGGGGTTATCGGGAGACCCAGTACTTC
TRBV6-5	TRBJ2-3	NA	NA	CAAEWASTDTQYF	TGTGCCGCCGAGTGGGCTAGCACAGATACGCAGTATTTT
TRBV7-3	TRBJ2-2	few	TRBD2	CASSPNQGGAGELFF	TGTGCCAGCAGCCCGAACCAGGGAGGGGCCGGGGAGCTGTTTTTT
TRBV21-1	TRBJ2-1	NA	NA	CASSKGDRGPSYNEQFF	TGTGCCAGCAGCAAAGGAGACAGGGGGCCATCCTACAATGAGCAGTTCTTC
TRBV7-9	TRBJ1-6	few	NA	CASSLEIPGESPLHF	TGTGCCAGCAGCTTGGAGATCCCCGGAGAATCACCCCTCCACTTT
TRBV7-3	TRBJ1-6	NA	TRBD1	CASSSGQGYNSPLHF	TGTGCCAGCAGCTCTGGACAGGGCTATAATTCACCCCTCCACTTT
TRBV27	TRBJ2-1	NA	NA	CASSLTLGAIYNEQFF	TGTGCCAGCAGTTTAACCCTGGGGGCCATCTACAATGAGCAGTTCTTC
TRBV29-1	TRBJ2-1	NA	TRBD1	CSVGNRQGAAEQFF	TGCAGCGTGGGGAATCGACAGGGGGCGGCAGAGCAGTTCTTC